The sequence of this TCR beta chain was determined in a study of blood T cells in healthy people across ages (dated by TCRdb to the mid-2010s). Some background on the complete study: Template switching captured roughly one uniquely barcoded TCR beta cDNA molecule per two T cells in model experiments. Age-related changes in TCR beta repertoire diversity were measured in the study by deep sequencing normalized with unique cDNA molecular identifiers. The donors were split into four age groups: young (average about 15 years), middle-aged (nearly 40), aged (more than 60) and long-lived (more than 80). To avoid experimental bias, donors of different ages were randomly spread across the sequencing lanes. Two additional independent replicas of 1 million unique cDNA reads from the same blood draw were analyzed for two donors (one aged 18 to 29 and one aged 80 or older). Here is what the overall study found, with its caveats: Since profiling was done on bulk unsorted PBMCs, naive and antigen-experienced compartments could not be conclusively compared. As age increased, observed TCR beta diversity per million T cells dropped in a roughly linear way, and a significant reduction was already evident by age about 40. There was a strong correlation between observed TCR beta diversity and the percentage of naive T cells measured by flow cytometry. Estimates of total diversity based on one million sequenced T cells were considered lower bounds and underestimates. Donor CMV infection status was unknown, potentially confounding age-related changes in expanded clonotypes. The long-lived group showed more naive CD4+ T cells, fewer expanded clones and increased TCR diversity than the aged group, suggesting age selection.

The library was generated by 5' RACE. The sample was run on an Illumina HiSeq 2500. A second PCR of roughly 7 to 11 cycles was performed with a sample-barcoded 5' primer and a J-beta primer mix. A template-switch 5' adaptor carrying 12 random nucleotides introduced a unique molecular identifier onto each TCR beta cDNA molecule. Each sample yielded at least 3 million CDR3-containing paired-end reads. First-strand cDNA was synthesized from all RNA with the Mint cDNA synthesis kit, primed by a TRBC-specific oligonucleotide. Following uracil-DNA glycosylase treatment, all cDNA underwent a first 18-cycle PCR with the universal primers M1SS and BC2_uni_R. The original methods were these. Normalization of each sample was performed by random selection of 1 million high-quality reads, each carrying a distinct molecular identifier. Instead of being binned into consensus sequences, reads with shared molecular identifiers were discarded. MiTCR, run with a Q25 quality threshold and the strictest error-elimination algorithm, handled CDR3 identification, clonotype clustering and error correction. A nonparametric unseen species model using Euler transformation provided a lower-bound estimate of total TCR beta diversity. The public reads were run again by TCRdb, first through fastp at Q25 and then through MiXCR, and only productive beta chains were kept. Each record represents a unique CDR3 protein, reported with the most common genes and DNA among its rows. V and J calls and clone size were set by TCRdb, not the authors. This sample has hundreds of thousands of distinct CDR3 sequences in its table, and less than 45% of those were observed once. Of the sample, approximately 29% is held by the ten largest clones.

Donors were a few dozen systemically healthy Caucasian individuals from Russia aged 6 to 90 years. Approximately 9.3 milliliters of peripheral blood were collected from each donor into EDTA-treated Vacutainer tubes. PBMCs were isolated by Ficoll-Paque density-gradient centrifugation, with at least 6 million obtained per sample. Trizol reagent was used to extract total RNA from the PBMCs, yielding at least 6 micrograms per sample. The percentages of naive CD45RAhigh/CD27high T cells were determined by flow cytometry on a PBMC aliquot from every donor. This clonotype has just a few counts. The clone's antigen remains unknown. No much larger clonotype is one base removed from it; base qualities were not supplied. The sequenced sample was blood. This sequence was found in a man of 80 years or more in good health.

The CDR3 amino acid sequence is: CASSLDLWIGETQYF. The DNA sequence follows: TGTGCCAGCAGCTTAGATCTATGGATAGGAGAGACCCAGTACTTC. This sequence uses TRBV11-2 and TRBJ2-5; no confident D gene assignment can be made. The germline V gene provides CDR1 SGHAT and CDR2 FQNNGV. V is reduced by 0 bases and J by 4 bases, leaving a spacing of 12 bases between them. The CDR3, from cysteine to phenylalanine, totals 15 residues. Kept here is only the CDR3 DNA, which spans 45 bases and is read in frame from base 1.